These 28 T cell receptor beta chains were all obtained from the same sample, sequenced in a study of blood T cell repertoires in COVID-19. The table came from immunoSEQ multiplex PCR; TCRdb's copy has only in-frame clones and leaves some out. This table holds some 180,000 clones, roughly 79% found once. Sequencing was done on a sample of peripheral blood. Source of these receptors: a woman in her thirties or forties with COVID-19, enrolled during active disease.

The rearrangement joins TRBV4-1 to TRBJ2-1, with 11 positions matching TRBD2. Germline-derived CDR1 and CDR2 are MGHRA and YSYEKL. This CDR3 is built from 17 residues. V gave up 4 bases and J gave up 2 bases; unmatched junction bases: 7. The DNA for the CDR3 is TGCGCCAGCAGCCCCCGGACTAGCGGGCGGGCCTACAATGAGCAGTTCTTC. Protein product: CASSPRTSGRAYNEQFF.

The rearrangement uses TRBV10-3 and TRBJ2-7; 11 bases line up with TRBD2. The CDR3 covers 15 residues. Germline lookup yields CDR1 ENHRY and CDR2 SYGVKD. V gave up 0 bases and J gave up 3 bases; unmatched junction bases: 1. CDR3 in DNA: TGTGCCATCAGTGAGTCTACTAGCGGGAGCTACGAGCAGTACTTC. It translates to CAISESTSGSYEQYF.

The V call is TRBV3-1 (or the pseudogene TRBV3-2), the J call TRBJ1-2; the D gene is possibly TRBD1 (5 bases). CDR3 length equals 14 residues. V was shortened by 1 base and J by 1 base, with 7 bases between the two germline ends. Germline CDR1 reads LGHDT; CDR2 reads YNNKEL (reference sequence). The DNA for the CDR3 is TGTGCCAGCAGCCAAGGACAGAGTAACTATGGCTACACCTTC. It codes for CASSQGQSNYGYTF.

This rearrangement joins TRBV14 to TRBJ2-1; TRBD2 matches at 10 bases. CDR1 is SGHDN, CDR2 FVKESK, per germline. The CDR3 extends over 16 amino acids. V was clipped by 3 bases and J by 8 bases; unmatched bases: 10. CDR3 nucleotide sequence: TGTGCCAGCAGCCATTTTAGCGGGGGGCCCTTGTATGAGCAGTTCTTC. Translating gives CASSHFSGGPLYEQFF.

This clone was seen a few times. The genes are TRBV5-1 and TRBJ2-1, with 7 nucleotides matching TRBD2. The length of the CDR3 is 15 residues. Germline lookup yields CDR1 SGHRS and CDR2 YFSETQ. Trimming at V came to 1 base and at J to 7 bases, leaving 8 bases not matched to a gene. DNA of the CDR3: TGCGCCAGCAGCTTGCTCGGGACTAATGGGAATGAGCAGTTCTTC. Its protein product is CASSLLGTNGNEQFF.

The rearrangement joins TRBV19 to TRBJ2-6, with TRBD2 as a possible D gene (7 bases). V was cut by 2 bases and J by 1 base, with 18 bases left in between. This CDR3 has 19 residues. Germline CDR1 is LNHDA and CDR2 is SQIVND (reference sequence). The CDR3 sequence: CASSITSWGGLSGANVLTF. CDR3 DNA: TGTGCCAGTAGTATAACCTCTTGGGGGGGCTTGTCTGGGGCCAACGTCCTGACTTTC.

The rearrangement uses TRBV28 and TRBJ1-4; a possible D gene is TRBD1 (5 bases). Trimming took off 7 bases at V and 1 base at J, with 13 bases between the two ends. The CDR3 contains 15 residues. The germline CDR1 and CDR2 sequences are MDHEN and SYDVKM. The CDR3 DNA reads TGTGCCAGCACGAGTATGGGACTAACTAATGAAAAACTGTTTTTT. Its translation is CASTSMGLTNEKLFF. The full variable domain, with the rest looked up from reference TRBV28 and TRBJ1-4, is DVKVTQSSRYLVKRTGEKVFLECVQDMDHENMFWYRQDPGLGLRLIYFSYDVKMKEKGDIPEGYSVSREKKERFSLILESASTNQTSMYLCASTSMGLTNEKLFFGSGTQLSVL.

The rearrangement links TRBV27 to TRBJ2-2, with 9 bases fitting TRBD2. This CDR3 has 16 residues. Per germline, CDR1 MNHEY and CDR2 SMNVEV (reference sequence). V shed 6 bases, J shed 7 bases, and the junction held 12 bases outside the gene matches. CDR3 amino acids: CASSGLSSGDSGELFF. CDR3 coding DNA: TGTGCCAGCAGCGGGTTGTCTAGCGGGGACAGCGGGGAGCTGTTTTTT.

This clone was seen a few times. The genes are TRBV13 and TRBJ1-4; D is unresolved. The V gene lost 5 bases and the J gene lost 4 bases, with 8 bases spanning the gap. The CDR3 totals 13 residues. In germline, CDR1 is PRHDT, CDR2 FYEKMQ (reference sequence). The CDR3 reads CASSRGLNEKLFF. For the CDR3, the DNA is TGTGCCAGCAGCCGAGGGCTTAATGAAAAACTGTTTTTT.

The chain recombines TRBV9 with TRBJ2-4; the D is unclear. This CDR3 has 15 residues. Germline CDR1 SGDLS, CDR2 YYNGEE. Deletions cut 4 bases from V and 0 bases from J, with 11 bases between. The CDR3 coding sequence is TGTGCCAGCAGCATTTCCGGTCTAGCCAAAAACATTCAGTACTTC. This codes for CASSISGLAKNIQYF. The whole variable domain, remainder taken from reference TRBV9 and TRBJ2-4, is DSGVTQTPKHLITATGQRVTLRCSPRSGDLSVYWYQQSLDQGLQFLIQYYNGEERAKGNILERFSAQQFPDLHSELNLSSLELGDSALYFCASSISGLAKNIQYFGAGTRLSVL.

This clone has a single count. The chain carries TRBV24-1 and TRBJ2-2; 7 bases line up with TRBD2. Per the germline V gene, CDR1 is KGHDR and CDR2 is SFDVKD. The CDR3 totals 16 residues. V was clipped by 2 bases and J by 7 bases; unmatched bases: 9. CDR3 loop: CATSDSGEGRLGELFF. The CDR3 DNA sequence: TGTGCCACCAGTGATTCGGGGGAGGGTCGGCTCGGGGAGCTGTTTTTT.

The rearrangement joins TRBV5-1 to TRBJ2-5; perhaps TRBD2 as D (6 bases). The V and J ends lost 0 bases and 5 bases respectively, with 17 bases between them. Germline V gives CDR1 SGHRS, CDR2 YFSETQ. The CDR3 has 16 residues. CDR3 sequence: CASSLAGAPEGETQYF. CDR3 DNA: TGCGCCAGCAGCTTGGCTGGAGCCCCGGAGGGGGAGACCCAGTACTTC.

This clone was observed a few times. The J gene is TRBJ2-1, the V gene TRBV5-6, with D possibly being TRBD2 (6 bases). V lost 5 bases to trimming and J lost 0 bases, with 15 bases between them. The CDR3 is 16 amino acids. CDR1 and CDR2 (germline): SGHDT, YYEEEE. In DNA, the CDR3 is TGTGCCAGCAGTTTCGGGGGAGGTGGCTCCTACAATGAGCAGTTCTTC. This sequence encodes CASSFGGGGSYNEQFF. Filled out from reference TRBV5-6 and TRBJ2-1, the complete variable domain reads DAGVTQSPTHLIKTRGQQVTLRCSPKSGHDTVSWYQQALGQGPQFIFQYYEEEERQRGNFPDRFSGHQFPNYSSELNVNALLLGDSALYLCASSFGGGGSYNEQFFGPGTRLTVL.

The chain couples TRBV10-3 to TRBJ2-3; D not certain. The CDR3 extends over 14 amino acids. The germline gives CDR1 ENHRY, CDR2 SYGVKD. Trimming cost V 1 base and J 4 bases, with 9 bases left between them. In DNA form, the CDR3 reads TGTGCCATCAGTGAGTTCCCTCCTCCAGATACGCAGTATTTT. Translated, it gives CAISEFPPPDTQYF.

This clone was seen a single time. The V gene is TRBV7-3, the J gene TRBJ1-2; D possibly corresponds to TRBD1 (6 bases). In germline, CDR1 is SGHTA, CDR2 FQGTGA. CDR3 length equals 16 residues. V lost 5 bases to trimming and J lost 8 bases, with 24 bases between them. In DNA form, the CDR3 reads TGTGCCAGCAGCCCGAACAGGGATTTCGGCGTTTTGGGCTACACCTTC. Its translation is CASSPNRDFGVLGYTF. The whole variable domain, filled in from reference TRBV7-3 and TRBJ1-2, reads GAGVSQTPSNKVTEKGKYVELRCDPISGHTALYWYRQSLGQGPEFLIYFQGTGAADDSGLPNDRFFAVRPEGSVSTLKIQRTERGDSAVYLCASSPNRDFGVLGYTFGSGTRLTVV.

The J gene is TRBJ2-2, the V gene TRBV5-5, with D maybe TRBD2 (6 bases). The germline CDR1 and CDR2 sequences are SGHKS and YYEKEE (reference sequence). Trimming stripped 3 bases from V and 5 bases from J, with 11 bases between. The CDR3 has 14 residues. The CDR3 is CASSYQSGTGELFF. CDR3 in DNA: TGTGCCAGCAGCTACCAGAGCGGGACCGGGGAGCTGTTTTTT.

The chain links TRBV11-1 to TRBJ2-7, with 8 bases identical to TRBD1. The germline gives CDR1 SGHAT, CDR2 FQDESV (reference sequence). This CDR3 contains 14 residues. Unmatched junction bases numbered 7, after V lost 5 bases and J lost 4 bases. DNA of the CDR3: TGTGCCAGCAGCAGTGGACAGGGTCAATACGAGCAGTACTTC. Amino acid sequence: CASSSGQGQYEQYF.

This clone was found a few times. The rearrangement uses TRBV12-3 or TRBV12-4 and TRBJ1-5; D remains ambiguous. Trimming pared 3 bases from V and 5 bases from J, leaving 5 bases between. CDR3 length: 12 amino acids. The CDR3 reads CASSFPDQPQHF. CDR3 in DNA: TGTGCCAGCAGTTTCCCGGATCAGCCCCAGCATTTT.

The rearrangement joins TRBV19 to TRBJ1-3; D is ambiguous. The CDR3 is 18 amino acids. CDR1 LNHDA and CDR2 SQIVND come from the germline V gene (reference sequence). Between the trimmed V and J ends, which lost 3 bases and 4 bases, there was a span of 22 bases. This CDR3 is CASSISVLFGGGGNTIYF. The CDR3 DNA reads as TGTGCCAGTAGTATTTCGGTTCTTTTCGGAGGAGGCGGAAACACCATATATTTT.

This chain's CDR3 is CASSDRGAVGEKLFF. The CDR3 DNA follows: TGTGCCAGCAGCGACAGGGGGGCGGTTGGTGAAAAACTGTTTTTT. The chain links TRBV7-9 to TRBJ1-4, with 9 nucleotides matching TRBD1. The junction had 8 bases not matched to a gene; V was cut back by 5 bases and J by 7 bases. CDR1 is SEHNR, CDR2 FQNEAQ, per germline (reference sequence). This CDR3 comprises 15 residues.

V gene TRBV10-2 combines with J gene TRBJ2-7, with D perhaps matching TRBD2 (6 bases). V was pared by 0 bases and J by 13 bases, with 19 bases between. Germline V gene lookup returns CDR1 WSHSY and CDR2 SAAADI. The CDR3 covers 14 residues. In DNA form, the CDR3 reads TGCGCCAGCAGTGAGTCTGCCGGGAGACCGAGGGATTACTTC. This codes for CASSESAGRPRDYF.

The chain couples TRBV9 to TRBJ2-5; D perhaps matches TRBD1 (8 bases). The CDR3 runs 16 residues. V was clipped by 1 base and J by 2 bases, with 15 bases between them. The germline V gene encodes CDR1 SGDLS and CDR2 YYNGEE. CDR3 region: CASSVTQGGLQETQYF. CDR3 DNA: TGTGCCAGCAGCGTAACACAGGGGGGGCTTCAAGAGACCCAGTACTTC.

The chain links TRBV7-2 to TRBJ2-1; 8 bases are shared with TRBD1. This CDR3 has 17 amino acids. Germline trimming cut 1 base from V and 7 bases from J; bases unmatched to any gene: 12. Germline loops: CDR1 SGHTA, CDR2 FQGNSA. CDR3 loop: CASSLDPGGRGRNEQFF. The CDR3 bases are TGTGCCAGCAGCTTAGACCCTGGGGGCAGGGGGCGGAATGAGCAGTTCTTC.

CDR3 DNA sequence: TGTGCCACCAGCATCCTTTGGGGGGACTCCTACAATGAGCAGTTCTTC. Translating gives CATSILWGDSYNEQFF. This rearrangement joins TRBV15 to TRBJ2-1, with D maybe TRBD2 (6 bases). Germline V gives CDR1 LNHNV, CDR2 YYDKDF (reference sequence). The CDR3 runs 16 residues. V shed 4 bases and J shed 0 bases, with 13 bases lying between them.

This clone has at least ten counts. The chain joins TRBV2 to TRBJ1-4; no definite D call. The CDR3 has 14 amino acids. Germline V gene lookup returns CDR1 SNHLY and CDR2 FYNNEI. Trimming cost V 4 bases and J 7 bases, with 13 bases left between them. The CDR3 region has the DNA TGTGCCAGCAGTGTTCGGCTAGGTGGTGAAAAACTGTTTTTT. Encoded protein: CASSVRLGGEKLFF.

Ten or more counts support this clone. V gene TRBV29-1 combines with J gene TRBJ1-2; 7 bases map to TRBD1. The junction had 11 bases not matched to a gene; V was cut back by 6 bases and J by 7 bases. Germline CDR1 SQVTM, CDR2 ANQGSEA. This CDR3 has 13 amino acids. Written as DNA, the CDR3 is TGCAGCGTGCCGACCGGGACAGAAGGTGGCTACACCTTC. As protein: CSVPTGTEGGYTF.

The chain couples TRBV3-1 (or the pseudogene TRBV3-2) to TRBJ2-3; 12 bases are a match to TRBD2. J lost 0 bases, V lost 4 bases, and 2 bases had no gene match. Germline V gene sequence: CDR1 LGHDT, CDR2 YNNKEL (reference sequence). This CDR3 contains 16 residues. CDR3 sequence (DNA): TGTGCCAGCAGCCTGGGACTAGCGGGCAGCACAGATACGCAGTATTTT. Its protein product is CASSLGLAGSTDTQYF.

V is TRBV7-9 and J is TRBJ2-5; D may be TRBD2 (5 bases). Germline V gene sequence: CDR1 SEHNR, CDR2 FQNEAQ (reference sequence). The CDR3 runs to 17 residues. Trimming cost V 0 bases and J 1 base, with 15 bases left between them. CDR3 residues: CASSLARVWEAQETQYF. CDR3 bases: TGTGCCAGCAGCTTAGCGCGGGTTTGGGAAGCCCAAGAGACCCAGTACTTC.